This TCR beta chain was profiled in a study of shared clonotypes between healthy human individuals. The assay was immunoSEQ multiplex PCR, and TCRdb's table has in-frame clones only and misses some. The sample shows about 1.9 million clones, around 95% of them seen only once. Findings of the study overall: Naive subsets usually exceeded memory subsets in estimated richness.

In the case of this clone: Its matching antigen is unknown.

This CDR3 spans 17 amino acids. The J segment lost 0 bases and the V segment lost 3 bases, leaving 6 bases of the junction unmatched. Germline assignment: CDR1 SGHAT and CDR2 FQNNGV. Naive CD8 cells were CD45RO-negative, positively selected for CCR7, excluding terminally differentiated effector memory CD45RA+ cells. The gene calls are TRBV11-2 and TRBJ2-7, with 12 bases aligning to TRBD2. This sequence originates from a man aged 18 to 30 in good health. Some clones in this sample may be carry-over from other donors' samples. The sample consisted of naive CD8+ T cells from PBMCs. CDR3 residues: CASSLDILAGGSYEQYF. The CDR3 DNA follows: TGTGCCAGCAGCTTGGATATACTAGCGGGAGGCTCCTACGAGCAGTACTTC.